This TCR beta chain emerged from a study of response to subunit inactivated influenza vaccine. Study results and limitations: Few additional T cells are recruited per seasonal influenza vaccination, authors suggested.

This clonotype has at least ten counts. Its antigen is undetermined. TCRdb processed the RT-PCR reads anew with MiXCR; each CDR3 protein has one entry. This table has approximately 530,000 distinct CDR3 sequences, about 7.2% appearing once. The source of this sequence is a man aged 50 to 69 who received an inactivated influenza vaccine. The material sequenced was PBMCs from blood, taken roughly 24 months after vaccination.

The DNA of the CDR3 is TGTGCCAGCATCCATGGGGAAACCGGGGAGCTGTTTTTT. Protein sequence: CASIHGETGELFF. The V gene is TRBV7-9, the J gene TRBJ2-2; D call uncertain. Trimming took off 7 bases at V and 5 bases at J, with 11 bases between the two ends. Germline CDR1 and CDR2: SEHNR and FQNEAQ (reference sequence). The CDR3 sequence is 13 residues long.